The clone carrying this T cell receptor beta chain was seen a few times. TCRdb re-called the RACE reads through MiXCR, storing one row per CDR3 protein. The sample lists 150,000 or so distinct CDR3 sequences, more than 12% occurring once. Per the germline V gene, CDR1 is SGDLS and CDR2 is YYNGEE. Trimming cost V 0 bases and J 7 bases; bases outside gene matches: 12. This CDR3 region has 17 residues. Time point specified: patch test 1, 2 weeks after DPC sensitization. Treatment in this sample: therapeutic diphenylcyclopropenone sensitization with weekly scalp DPC. The source of the sample is a study of human T cells and chemical hapten exposure.

The rearrangement links TRBV9 to TRBJ2-1; 8 nucleotides agree with TRBD2. This clonotype was obtained from a woman aged 30 to 39 with alopecia areata. Some clones in this sample may be carry-over from other donors' samples. The sample was whole blood, taken in connection with sensitization to the hapten diphenylcyclopropenone (DPC). DNA of the CDR3: TGTGCCAGCAGCGTAGAAGGTGGGATCAGCGGGAGAAATGAGCAGTTCTTC. Protein: CASSVEGGISGRNEQFF.